This TCR beta chain comes out of a study of shared clonotypes between healthy human individuals. Study-level results: Although depth was large, rarefaction showed that sequencing of the sorted subsets was incomplete. There were few donors, and this limited the genetic and exposure-history diversity represented.

Clones were read by immunoSEQ multiplex PCR, and TCRdb kept only the in-frame ones, dropping some. Of approximately 2,200,000 clones listed, 90% to 95% are singletons. The naive CD8 fraction comprised CD45RO-negative cells positively selected for CCR7 and excluded terminally differentiated effector memory CD45RA+ cells. This clone was observed once. Its antigen is unknown. Sequencing was done on a sample of naive CD8+ T cells from PBMCs. The receptor comes from a young man in good health. Some clones in this sample may be carry-over from other donors' samples.

CDR3 in DNA: TGTGCCAGCAGCGTATTATTCGGGTCCGGGGAGCTGTTTTTT. Translation gives CASSVLFGSGELFF. The chain joins TRBV9 to TRBJ2-2; no firm D call. Trimming removed 1 base from V and 6 bases from J, with 10 bases in between. The CDR3 runs 14 residues. Germline-derived CDR1 and CDR2 are SGDLS and YYNGEE.